Listed here are 25 T cell receptor beta chains from one sample, sequenced in a study of T cell responses to AZD1222 COVID-19 vaccine. Method: immunoSEQ multiplex PCR; TCRdb's copy keeps in-frame clones and lacks some. The profile covers about 90,000 clones, with under 95% appearing a single time and around 5.5% taken by the ten largest. The sequenced sample was peripheral blood, obtained on day 0 of MenACWY control vaccination. The receptors derive from an adult in good health.

The CDR3 coding sequence is TGTGCCAGCAGCCCAGAGGCAGGGGGCTTCTATGGCTACACCTTC. Its translation is CASSPEAGGFYGYTF. The chain employs TRBV11-1 and TRBJ1-2; 8 bases are shared with TRBD1. From germline, CDR1 is SGHAT and CDR2 FQDESV (reference sequence). The V gene end was trimmed by 5 bases and the J gene end by 4 bases; junction bases not matched to a gene: 9. This CDR3 contains 15 residues. The full variable domain, in which reference TRBV11-1 and TRBJ1-2 provide the parts outside the CDR3, is EAEVAQSPRYKITEKSQAVAFWCDPISGHATLYWYRQILGQGPELLVQFQDESVVDDSQLPKDRFSAERLKGVDSTLKIQPAELGDSAMYLCASSPEAGGFYGYTFGSGTRLTVV.

On this clone: Other DNA sequences from this sample encode an identical CDR3 as well. The V call is TRBV5-5, the J call TRBJ2-5; 7 bases are shared with TRBD2. J was trimmed by 4 bases and V by 2 bases; bases with no gene match: 2. The CDR3 has 13 amino acids. Germline V gene sequence: CDR1 SGHKS, CDR2 YYEKEE (reference sequence). As DNA, the CDR3 is TGTGCCAGCAGCTTTCCGGGGGGAGAGACCCAGTACTTC. It codes for CASSFPGGETQYF.

The V gene is TRBV18, the J gene TRBJ1-4; tentatively, D is TRBD1 (6 bases). V was pared by 0 bases and J by 14 bases, with 19 bases between. The CDR3 is made up of 15 amino acids. CDR1 and CDR2 (germline): KGHSH, LQKENI. The CDR3 region is CASSPPTGNPKNLFF. The CDR3 DNA reads as TGTGCCAGCTCACCACCTACAGGGAATCCAAAGAATCTGTTTTTT.

This chain connects TRBV2 to TRBJ2-2; D is unclear. The CDR3 has 12 residues. Trimming cost V 6 bases and J 5 bases, with 7 bases left between them. Germline CDR1 reads SNHLY; CDR2 reads FYNNEI. The CDR3 nucleotides are TGTGCCAGCAGCCTCTTAACCGGGGAGCTGTTTTTT. Translation gives CASSLLTGELFF.

V is TRBV27 and J is TRBJ2-1; 15 bases match TRBD2. There are 16 residues in the CDR3. V lost 8 bases, J lost 6 bases, and 8 bases stayed unmatched. In germline, CDR1 is MNHEY, CDR2 SMNVEV (reference sequence). The CDR3 DNA is TGTGCCAGCGGGCGTGGGACTAGCGGGGGGCTCAATGAGCAGTTCTTC. Protein sequence: CASGRGTSGGLNEQFF.

This chain connects TRBV3-1 (or the pseudogene TRBV3-2) to TRBJ2-1; maybe TRBD2 (6 bases). The CDR3 length is 14 residues. V was trimmed by 7 bases and J by 7 bases, leaving 17 bases between them. Germline CDR1 reads LGHDT; CDR2 reads YNNKEL (reference sequence). As DNA, the CDR3 is TGTGCCAGCAATAACCCGGGAGTGGTGAATGAGCAGTTCTTC. Amino acids: CASNNPGVVNEQFF.

This chain links TRBV27 with TRBJ1-4; D call uncertain. The CDR3 covers 14 residues. Per germline, CDR1 MNHEY and CDR2 SMNVEV (reference sequence). The V and J ends lost 2 bases and 5 bases respectively, with 9 bases between them. CDR3 coding DNA: TGTGCCAGCAGTTTAACCCCTCTGAATGAAAAACTGTTTTTT. It yields the protein CASSLTPLNEKLFF.

The chain joins TRBV11-2 to TRBJ1-2; D possibly corresponds to TRBD1 (5 bases). The CDR3 length is 13 residues. Trimming took off 5 bases at V and 8 bases at J, with 15 bases between the two ends. Germline V CDR1 and CDR2: SGHAT, FQNNGV. The CDR3: CASSPWDLRGYTF. For the CDR3, the DNA is TGTGCCAGCAGCCCATGGGACCTACGGGGCTACACCTTC.

J is TRBJ1-2 and V is TRBV10-3, with D unclear. Germline assignment: CDR1 ENHRY and CDR2 SYGVKD. This CDR3 has 15 amino acids. V gave up 4 bases and J gave up 6 bases, with 18 bases separating them. The CDR3 DNA is TGTGCCATCAGTGTGGAAGGGTATTCTTTTGATGGCTACACCTTC. This gives the protein CAISVEGYSFDGYTF.

The chain links TRBV7-9 to TRBJ1-2; 7 nucleotides agree with TRBD1. CDR1 and CDR2 from the germline V gene are SEHNR and FQNEAQ (reference sequence). V shed 6 bases, J shed 3 bases, and the junction held 4 bases outside the gene matches. The CDR3 runs 13 residues. For the CDR3, the DNA is TGTGCCAGCAGAGCCGGGACAGACTATGGCTACACCTTC. It codes for CASRAGTDYGYTF. Drawing the rest from reference TRBV7-9 and TRBJ1-2, the complete variable domain is DTGVSQNPRHKITKRGQNVTFRCDPISEHNRLYWYRQTLGQGPEFLTYFQNEAQLEKSRLLSDRFSAERPKGSFSTLEIQRTEQGDSAMYLCASRAGTDYGYTFGSGTRLTVV.

This chain links TRBV28 with TRBJ1-2, with TRBD1 matching over 9 bases. This CDR3 is built from 16 residues. From germline, CDR1 is MDHEN and CDR2 SYDVKM. V lost 5 bases, J lost 6 bases, and 13 bases stayed unmatched. CDR3 coding DNA: TGTGCCAGCAGTAACAGGGGGCTTATTCCCCACAATGGCTACACCTTC. Its translation is CASSNRGLIPHNGYTF.

This chain uses TRBV5-1 with TRBJ1-2; D might be TRBD1 (6 bases). The CDR3 is made up of 15 amino acids. Germline lookup yields CDR1 SGHRS and CDR2 YFSETQ. Trimming cost V 1 base and J 2 bases, with 12 bases left between them. CDR3 in amino acids: CASSLHGGKNYGYTF. The CDR3 DNA reads TGCGCCAGCAGCTTGCATGGGGGCAAAAACTATGGCTACACCTTC.

V and J are TRBV19 and TRBJ2-1; unclear D gene. CDR1 is LNHDA and CDR2 is SQIVND in the germline V gene (reference sequence). V was cut by 6 bases and J by 0 bases, with 12 bases left in between. The CDR3 runs to 15 residues. The CDR3 protein is CASRKTVSSYNEQFF. As DNA, the CDR3 is TGTGCCAGTAGGAAAACGGTGAGCTCCTACAATGAGCAGTTCTTC. Looking up the rest from reference TRBV19 and TRBJ2-1 gives the full variable domain: DGGITQSPKYLFRKEGQNVTLSCEQNLNHDAMYWYRQDPGQGLRLIYYSQIVNDFQKGDIAEGYSVSREKKESFPLTVTSAQKNPTAFYLCASRKTVSSYNEQFFGPGTRLTVL.

J is TRBJ2-7 and V is TRBV28, with TRBD2 as a possible D gene (5 bases). This CDR3 is 16 amino acids long. CDR1 is MDHEN, CDR2 SYDVKM, per germline. Trimming stripped 4 bases from V and 7 bases from J, with 23 bases between. The CDR3 is CASSSPAGEISGEQYF. DNA of the CDR3: TGTGCCAGCAGTTCCCCGGCGGGTGAAATCTCGGGAGAGCAGTACTTC.

J is TRBJ1-2 and V is TRBV19; D call uncertain. This CDR3 comprises 13 residues. The ends were cut back, 5 bases at V and 4 bases at J, with 11 bases in the middle. Germline assignment: CDR1 LNHDA and CDR2 SQIVND (reference sequence). This CDR3 is CASSPGASYGYTF. The CDR3 region has the DNA TGTGCCAGTAGTCCGGGAGCCTCCTATGGCTACACCTTC.

The chain recombines TRBV10-3 with TRBJ2-1; 8 bases map to TRBD2. Trimming removed 6 bases from V and 9 bases from J; junction bases left unmatched: 10. The CDR3 covers 14 residues. Germline CDR1 is ENHRY and CDR2 is SYGVKD. The CDR3 coding sequence is TGTGCCATCAGCATATCAGCGGGAGATATTGAGCAGTTCTTC. As protein: CAISISAGDIEQFF.

J is TRBJ1-5 and V is TRBV7-9; a weak D match, TRBD1 (6 bases). CDR1 and CDR2 (germline): SEHNR, FQNEAQ (reference sequence). The CDR3 is made up of 14 amino acids. V shed 4 bases and J shed 6 bases, with 13 bases lying between them. The CDR3: CASSSPGAAQPQHF. The CDR3 region has the DNA TGTGCCAGCAGCTCCCCAGGGGCCGCTCAGCCCCAGCATTTT.

The chain is built from TRBV3-1 (or the pseudogene TRBV3-2) and TRBJ2-7; maybe TRBD2 (5 bases). In germline, CDR1 is LGHDT, CDR2 YNNKEL (reference sequence). V was pared by 1 base and J by 4 bases, with 11 bases between. The CDR3 loop spans 14 amino acids. CDR3: CASSQASGVYEQYF. CDR3 nucleotides: TGTGCCAGCAGCCAAGCGAGCGGAGTATACGAGCAGTACTTC.

This clone was picked up one time. The genes are TRBV28 and TRBJ1-2; 7 nucleotides line up with TRBD1. The germline V gene has CDR1 MDHEN and CDR2 SYDVKM. The V gene end was trimmed by 5 bases and the J gene end by 7 bases; junction bases not matched to a gene: 4. The CDR3 loop spans 12 amino acids. Written as DNA, the CDR3 is TGTGCCAGCAGTACCGACAGGGTTGGCTACACCTTC. Translation: CASSTDRVGYTF.

This chain connects TRBV7-2 to TRBJ2-7; tentatively, D is TRBD2 (5 bases). This CDR3 spans 15 amino acids. Trimming cost V 1 base and J 3 bases, with 13 bases left between them. Germline assignment: CDR1 SGHTA and CDR2 FQGNSA. CDR3 region: CASSLVGGGRYEQYF. CDR3 nucleotide sequence: TGTGCCAGCAGCTTAGTAGGCGGAGGTCGCTACGAGCAGTACTTC. The whole variable domain, filled in from reference TRBV7-2 and TRBJ2-7, reads GAGVSQSPSNKVTEKGKDVELRCDPISGHTALYWYRQSLGQGLEFLIYFQGNSAPDKSGLPSDRFSAERTGGSVSTLTIQRTQQEDSAVYLCASSLVGGGRYEQYFGPGTRLTVT.

The chain employs TRBV21-1 and TRBJ1-1; the DNA was not compared with TRBD1, the D call given in the table. TRBV21-1 is marked as a pseudogene. This CDR3 region has 14 residues. The CDR3: CASSKDREETEAFF. In DNA form, the CDR3 reads TGTGCCAGCAGCAAGGACAGGGAGGAGACTGAAGCTTTCTTT.

The chain links TRBV28 to TRBJ1-4; D may be TRBD1 (5 bases). Germline CDR1 is MDHEN and CDR2 is SYDVKM. V lost 2 bases, J lost 7 bases, and 11 bases lay in between. The CDR3 is made up of 14 amino acids. The CDR3 DNA reads TGTGCCAGCAGTTTAAAGGGGTGGAGTGAAAAACTGTTTTTT. Residues: CASSLKGWSEKLFF.

The chain is built from TRBV2 and TRBJ2-2, with 9 bases fitting TRBD2. The germline V gene encodes CDR1 SNHLY and CDR2 FYNNEI. The CDR3 is made up of 16 amino acids. The trim removed 4 bases at V and 4 bases at J, leaving 7 bases unmatched. CDR3 nucleotide sequence: TGTGCCAGCAGTGGGGTAGCGGGAGTGCTCACCGGGGAGCTGTTTTTT. As protein: CASSGVAGVLTGELFF.

The chain couples TRBV10-2 to TRBJ2-2; no clear D. The germline V gene encodes CDR1 WSHSY and CDR2 SAAADI. The CDR3 is 14 amino acids. V gave up 3 bases and J gave up 6 bases, with 11 bases separating them. The CDR3 loop reads CASSDLGKPGELFF. DNA of the CDR3: TGCGCCAGCAGTGATCTCGGAAAGCCCGGGGAGCTGTTTTTT.

The rearrangement joins TRBV6-5 to TRBJ1-1, with 7 bases matching TRBD1. CDR3 length: 14 residues. Looked up from germline, CDR1 is MNHEY and CDR2 is SVGAGI. Trimming took 7 bases from V and 0 from J; bases not matched to a gene: 5. Here the CDR3 reads CASTRDRMNTEAFF. For the CDR3, the DNA is TGTGCCAGCACCCGGGACAGAATGAACACTGAAGCTTTCTTT.